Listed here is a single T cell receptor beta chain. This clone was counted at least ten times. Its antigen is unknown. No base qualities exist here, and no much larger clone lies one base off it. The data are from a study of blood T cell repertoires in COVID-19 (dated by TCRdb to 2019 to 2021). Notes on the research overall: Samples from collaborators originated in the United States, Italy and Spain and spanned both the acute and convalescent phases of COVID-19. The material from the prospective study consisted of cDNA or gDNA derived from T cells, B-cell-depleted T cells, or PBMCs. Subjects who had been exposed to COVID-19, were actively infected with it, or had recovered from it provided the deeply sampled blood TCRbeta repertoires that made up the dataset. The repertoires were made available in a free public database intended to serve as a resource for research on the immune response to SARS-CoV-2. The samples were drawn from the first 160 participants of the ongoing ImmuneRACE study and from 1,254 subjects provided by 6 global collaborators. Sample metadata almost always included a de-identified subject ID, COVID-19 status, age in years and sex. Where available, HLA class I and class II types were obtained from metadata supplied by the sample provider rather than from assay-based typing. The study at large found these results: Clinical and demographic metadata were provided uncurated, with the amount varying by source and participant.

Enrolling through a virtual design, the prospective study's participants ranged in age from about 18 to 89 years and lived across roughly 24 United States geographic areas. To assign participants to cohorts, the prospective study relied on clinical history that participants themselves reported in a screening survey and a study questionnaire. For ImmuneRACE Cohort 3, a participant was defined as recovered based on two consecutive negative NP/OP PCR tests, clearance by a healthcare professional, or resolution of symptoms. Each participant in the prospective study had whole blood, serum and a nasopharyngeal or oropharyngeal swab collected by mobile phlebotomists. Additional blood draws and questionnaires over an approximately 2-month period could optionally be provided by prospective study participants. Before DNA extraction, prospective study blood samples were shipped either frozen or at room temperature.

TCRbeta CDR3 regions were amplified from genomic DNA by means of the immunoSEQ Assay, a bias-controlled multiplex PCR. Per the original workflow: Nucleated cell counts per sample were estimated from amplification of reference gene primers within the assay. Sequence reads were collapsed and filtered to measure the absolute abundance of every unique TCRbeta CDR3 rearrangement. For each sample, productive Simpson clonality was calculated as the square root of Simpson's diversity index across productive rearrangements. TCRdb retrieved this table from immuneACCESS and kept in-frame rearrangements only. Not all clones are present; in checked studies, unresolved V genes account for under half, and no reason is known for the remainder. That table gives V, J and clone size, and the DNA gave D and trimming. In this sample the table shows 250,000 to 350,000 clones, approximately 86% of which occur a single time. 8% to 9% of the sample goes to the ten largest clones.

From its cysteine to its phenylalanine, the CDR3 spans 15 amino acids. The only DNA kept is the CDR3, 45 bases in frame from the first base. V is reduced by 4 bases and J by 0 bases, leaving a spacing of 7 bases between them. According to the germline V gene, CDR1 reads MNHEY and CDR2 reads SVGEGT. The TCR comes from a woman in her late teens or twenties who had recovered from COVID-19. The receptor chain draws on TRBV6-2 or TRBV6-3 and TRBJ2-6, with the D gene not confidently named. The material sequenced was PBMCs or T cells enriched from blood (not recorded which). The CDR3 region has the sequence CASSLILSGANVLTF. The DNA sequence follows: TGTGCCAGCAGTTTAATCCTCTCTGGGGCCAACGTCCTGACTTTC.